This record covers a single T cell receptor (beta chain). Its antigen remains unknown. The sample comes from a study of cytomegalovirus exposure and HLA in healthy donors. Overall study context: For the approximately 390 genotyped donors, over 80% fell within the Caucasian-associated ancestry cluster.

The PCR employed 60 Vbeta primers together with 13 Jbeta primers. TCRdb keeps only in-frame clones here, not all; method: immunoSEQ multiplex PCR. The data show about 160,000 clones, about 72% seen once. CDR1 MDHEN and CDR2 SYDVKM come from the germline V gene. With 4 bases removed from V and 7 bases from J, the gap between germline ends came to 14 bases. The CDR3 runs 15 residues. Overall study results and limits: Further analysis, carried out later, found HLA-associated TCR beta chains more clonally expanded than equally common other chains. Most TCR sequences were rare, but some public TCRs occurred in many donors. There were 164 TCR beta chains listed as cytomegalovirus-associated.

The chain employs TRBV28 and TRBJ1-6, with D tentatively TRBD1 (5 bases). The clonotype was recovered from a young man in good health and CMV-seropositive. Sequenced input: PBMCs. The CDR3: CASSSPGVGNSPLHF. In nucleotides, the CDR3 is TGTGCCAGCAGTTCCCCGGGGGTAGGGAATTCACCCCTCCACTTT. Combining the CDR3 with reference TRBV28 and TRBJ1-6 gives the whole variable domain DVKVTQSSRYLVKRTGEKVFLECVQDMDHENMFWYRQDPGLGLRLIYFSYDVKMKEKGDIPEGYSVSREKKERFSLILESASTNQTSMYLCASSSPGVGNSPLHFGNGTRLTVT.